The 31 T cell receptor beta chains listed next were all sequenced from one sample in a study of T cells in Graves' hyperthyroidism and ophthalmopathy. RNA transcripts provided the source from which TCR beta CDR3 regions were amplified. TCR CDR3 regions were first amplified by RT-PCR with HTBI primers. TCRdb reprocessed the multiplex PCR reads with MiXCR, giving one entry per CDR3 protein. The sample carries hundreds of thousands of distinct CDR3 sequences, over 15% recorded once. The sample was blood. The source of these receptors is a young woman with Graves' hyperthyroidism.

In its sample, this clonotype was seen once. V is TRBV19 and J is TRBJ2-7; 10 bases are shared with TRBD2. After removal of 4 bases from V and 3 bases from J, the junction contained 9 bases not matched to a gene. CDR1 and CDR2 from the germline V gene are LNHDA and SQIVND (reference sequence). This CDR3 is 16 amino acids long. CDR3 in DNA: TGTGCCAGTAGTACGGGGACTAGCGAGGTATACTACGAGCAGTACTTC. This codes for CASSTGTSEVYYEQYF.

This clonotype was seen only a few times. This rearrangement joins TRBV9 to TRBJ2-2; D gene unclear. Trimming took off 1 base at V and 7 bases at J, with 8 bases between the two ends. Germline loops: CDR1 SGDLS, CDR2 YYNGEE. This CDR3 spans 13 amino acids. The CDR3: CASSVKGVGELFF. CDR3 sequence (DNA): TGTGCCAGCAGCGTAAAGGGTGTCGGGGAGCTGTTTTTT. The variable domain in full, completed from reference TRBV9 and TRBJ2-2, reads DSGVTQTPKHLITATGQRVTLRCSPRSGDLSVYWYQQSLDQGLQFLIQYYNGEERAKGNILERFSAQQFPDLHSELNLSSLELGDSALYFCASSVKGVGELFFGEGSRLTVL.

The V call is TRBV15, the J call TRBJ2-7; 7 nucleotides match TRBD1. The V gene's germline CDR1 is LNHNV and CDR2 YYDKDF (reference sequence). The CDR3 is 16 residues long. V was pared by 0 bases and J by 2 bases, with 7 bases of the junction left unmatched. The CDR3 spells CATSRDRWGQPYEQYF. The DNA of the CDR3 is TGTGCCACCAGCAGAGATCGATGGGGACAGCCCTACGAGCAGTACTTC. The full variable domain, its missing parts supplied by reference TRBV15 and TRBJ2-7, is DAMVIQNPRYQVTQFGKPVTLSCSQTLNHNVMYWYQQKSSQAPKLLFHYYDKDFNNEADTPDNFQSRRPNTSFCFLDIRSPGLGDTAMYLCATSRDRWGQPYEQYFGPGTRLTVT.

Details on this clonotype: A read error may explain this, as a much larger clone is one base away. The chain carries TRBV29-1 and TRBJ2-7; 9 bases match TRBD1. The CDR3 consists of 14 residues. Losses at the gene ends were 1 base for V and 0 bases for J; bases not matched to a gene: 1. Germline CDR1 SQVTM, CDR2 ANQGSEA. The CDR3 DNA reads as TGCAGCGTTGAAGGGACAGGGGACTCCTACGAGCAGTACTTC. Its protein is CSVEGTGDSYEQYF.

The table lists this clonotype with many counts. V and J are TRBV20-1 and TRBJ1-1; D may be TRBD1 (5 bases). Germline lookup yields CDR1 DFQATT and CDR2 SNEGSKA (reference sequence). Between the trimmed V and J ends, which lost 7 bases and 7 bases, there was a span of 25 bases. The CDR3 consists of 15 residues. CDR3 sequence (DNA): TGCAGTGTAAGTCGCGGCAGGGAATGGCCAATTGAAGCTTTCTTT. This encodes CSVSRGREWPIEAFF.

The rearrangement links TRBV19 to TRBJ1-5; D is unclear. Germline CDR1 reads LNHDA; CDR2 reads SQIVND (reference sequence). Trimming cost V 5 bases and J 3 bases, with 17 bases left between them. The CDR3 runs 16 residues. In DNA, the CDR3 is TGTGCCAGTAGTGTCTCAAATTGGAGCCCCAATCAGCCCCAGCATTTT. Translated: CASSVSNWSPNQPQHF. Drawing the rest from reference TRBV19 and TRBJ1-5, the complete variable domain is DGGITQSPKYLFRKEGQNVTLSCEQNLNHDAMYWYRQDPGQGLRLIYYSQIVNDFQKGDIAEGYSVSREKKESFPLTVTSAQKNPTAFYLCASSVSNWSPNQPQHFGDGTRLSIL.

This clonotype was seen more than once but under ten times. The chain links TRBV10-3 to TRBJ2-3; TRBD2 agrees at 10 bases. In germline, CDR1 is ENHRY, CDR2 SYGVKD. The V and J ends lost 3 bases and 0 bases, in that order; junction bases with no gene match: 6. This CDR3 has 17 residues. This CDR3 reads CAISELAGSPSTDTQYF. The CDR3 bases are TGTGCCATCAGTGAACTAGCGGGGAGTCCTAGCACAGATACGCAGTATTTT.

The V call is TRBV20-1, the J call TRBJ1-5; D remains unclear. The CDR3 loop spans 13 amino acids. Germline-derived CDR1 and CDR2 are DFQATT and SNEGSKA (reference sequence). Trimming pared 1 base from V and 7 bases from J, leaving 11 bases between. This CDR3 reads CSARAGEGQPQHF. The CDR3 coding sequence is TGCAGTGCTAGAGCCGGGGAAGGCCAGCCCCAGCATTTT.

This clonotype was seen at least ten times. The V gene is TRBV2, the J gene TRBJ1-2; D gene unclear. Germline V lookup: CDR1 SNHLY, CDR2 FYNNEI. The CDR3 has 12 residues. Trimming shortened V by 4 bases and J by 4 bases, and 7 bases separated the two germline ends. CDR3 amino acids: CASSASSYGYTF. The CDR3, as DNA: TGTGCCAGCAGTGCTAGCAGCTATGGCTACACCTTC.

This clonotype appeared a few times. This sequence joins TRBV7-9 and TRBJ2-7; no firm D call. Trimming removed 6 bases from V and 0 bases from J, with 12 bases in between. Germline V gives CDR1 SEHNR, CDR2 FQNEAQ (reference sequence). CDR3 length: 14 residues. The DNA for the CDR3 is TGTGCCAGCAGTCATTCGTCACGCTCCTACGAGCAGTACTTC. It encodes CASSHSSRSYEQYF.

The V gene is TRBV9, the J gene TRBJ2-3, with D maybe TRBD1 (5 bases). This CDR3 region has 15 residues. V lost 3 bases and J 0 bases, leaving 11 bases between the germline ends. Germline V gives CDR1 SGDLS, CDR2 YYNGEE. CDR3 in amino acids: CASSARVASTDTQYF. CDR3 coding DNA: TGTGCCAGCAGCGCCAGGGTGGCCAGCACAGATACGCAGTATTTT.

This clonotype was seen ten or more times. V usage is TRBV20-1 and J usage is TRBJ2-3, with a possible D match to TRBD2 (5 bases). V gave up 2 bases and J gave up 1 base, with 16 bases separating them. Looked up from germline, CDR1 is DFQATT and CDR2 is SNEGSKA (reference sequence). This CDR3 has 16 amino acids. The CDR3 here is CSARSLGSSGTDTQYF. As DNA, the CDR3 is TGCAGTGCTAGAAGTCTAGGGAGTTCAGGCACAGATACGCAGTATTTT.

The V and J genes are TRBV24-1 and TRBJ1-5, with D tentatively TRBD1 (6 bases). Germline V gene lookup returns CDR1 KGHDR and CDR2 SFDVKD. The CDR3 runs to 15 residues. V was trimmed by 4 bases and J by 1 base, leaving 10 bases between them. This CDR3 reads CATSEGGQSNQPQHF. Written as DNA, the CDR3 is TGTGCCACCAGTGAGGGGGGGCAAAGCAATCAGCCCCAGCATTTT.

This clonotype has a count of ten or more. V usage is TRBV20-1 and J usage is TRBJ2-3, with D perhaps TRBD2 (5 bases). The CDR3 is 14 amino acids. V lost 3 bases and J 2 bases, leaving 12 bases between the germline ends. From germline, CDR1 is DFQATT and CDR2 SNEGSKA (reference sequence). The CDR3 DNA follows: TGCAGTGCTAGTGGTACGGGATCCACAGATACGCAGTATTTT. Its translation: CSASGTGSTDTQYF.

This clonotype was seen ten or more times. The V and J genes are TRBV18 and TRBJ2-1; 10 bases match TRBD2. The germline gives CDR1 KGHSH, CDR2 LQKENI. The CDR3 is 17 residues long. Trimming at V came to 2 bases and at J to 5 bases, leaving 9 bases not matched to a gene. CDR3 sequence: CASSPTPAGGPNNEQFF. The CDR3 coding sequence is TGTGCCAGCTCACCAACGCCAGCGGGAGGGCCGAACAATGAGCAGTTCTTC.

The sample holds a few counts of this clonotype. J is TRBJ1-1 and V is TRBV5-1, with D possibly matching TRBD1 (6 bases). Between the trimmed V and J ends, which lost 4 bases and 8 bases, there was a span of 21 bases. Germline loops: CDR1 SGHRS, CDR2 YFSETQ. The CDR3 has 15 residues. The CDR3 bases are TGCGCCAGCAGCCCCGTTCTGGGGGACAAGAAAGAAGCTTTCTTT. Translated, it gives CASSPVLGDKKEAFF.

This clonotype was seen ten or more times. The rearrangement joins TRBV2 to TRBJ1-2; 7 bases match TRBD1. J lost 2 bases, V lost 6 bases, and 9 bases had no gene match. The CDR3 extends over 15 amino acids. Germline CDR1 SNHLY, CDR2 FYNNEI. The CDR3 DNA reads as TGTGCCAGCAGCGGAGTGAGGGGGCGAAACTATGGCTACACCTTC. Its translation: CASSGVRGRNYGYTF.

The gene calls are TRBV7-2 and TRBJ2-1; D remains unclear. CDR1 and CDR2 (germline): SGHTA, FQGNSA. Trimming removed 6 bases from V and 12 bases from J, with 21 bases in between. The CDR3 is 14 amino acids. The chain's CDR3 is CASSPPDSVTGQFF. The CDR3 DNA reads TGTGCCAGCAGTCCCCCCGACTCGGTAACTGGGCAGTTCTTC.

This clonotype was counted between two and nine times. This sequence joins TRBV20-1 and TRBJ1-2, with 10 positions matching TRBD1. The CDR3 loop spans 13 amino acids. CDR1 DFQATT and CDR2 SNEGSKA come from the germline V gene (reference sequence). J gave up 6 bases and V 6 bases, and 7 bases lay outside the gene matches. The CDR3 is CSALRQGADGYTF. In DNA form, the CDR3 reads TGCAGTGCCCTCAGACAGGGGGCTGATGGCTACACCTTC.

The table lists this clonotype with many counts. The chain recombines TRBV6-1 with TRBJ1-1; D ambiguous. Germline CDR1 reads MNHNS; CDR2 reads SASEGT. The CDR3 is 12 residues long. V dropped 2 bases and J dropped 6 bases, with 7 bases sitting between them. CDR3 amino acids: CASSELEAEAFF. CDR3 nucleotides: TGTGCCAGCAGTGAATTGGAGGCTGAAGCTTTCTTT.

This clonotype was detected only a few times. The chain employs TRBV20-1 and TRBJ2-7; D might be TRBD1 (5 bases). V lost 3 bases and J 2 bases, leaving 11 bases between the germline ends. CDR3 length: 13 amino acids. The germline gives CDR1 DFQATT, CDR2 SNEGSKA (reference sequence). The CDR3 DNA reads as TGCAGTGCTAGTTCAGGGAAAACCTACGAGCAGTACTTC. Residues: CSASSGKTYEQYF.

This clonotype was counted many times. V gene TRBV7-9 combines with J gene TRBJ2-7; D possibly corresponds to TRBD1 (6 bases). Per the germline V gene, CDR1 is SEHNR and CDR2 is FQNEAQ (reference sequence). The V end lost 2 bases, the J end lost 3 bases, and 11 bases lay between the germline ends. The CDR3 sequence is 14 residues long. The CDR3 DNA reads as TGTGCCAGCAGCTTAACAGGACAGAACTACGAGCAGTACTTC. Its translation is CASSLTGQNYEQYF.

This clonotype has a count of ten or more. CDR3 in amino acids: CASSLKWGGSIEQFF. The DNA for the CDR3 is TGTGCCAGCAGTTTAAAGTGGGGCGGGTCGATAGAGCAGTTCTTC. The chain couples TRBV12-3 or TRBV12-4 to TRBJ2-1; TRBD1 or TRBD2 may be the D gene (5 bases each). The CDR3 loop spans 15 amino acids. V was pared by 2 bases and J by 10 bases, with 18 bases between.

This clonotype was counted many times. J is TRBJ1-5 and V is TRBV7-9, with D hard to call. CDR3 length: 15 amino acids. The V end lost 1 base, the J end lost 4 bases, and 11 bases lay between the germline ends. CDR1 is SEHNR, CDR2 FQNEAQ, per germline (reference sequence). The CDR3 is CASSLDWGANQPQHF. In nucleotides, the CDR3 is TGTGCCAGCAGCTTAGATTGGGGTGCGAATCAGCCCCAGCATTTT.

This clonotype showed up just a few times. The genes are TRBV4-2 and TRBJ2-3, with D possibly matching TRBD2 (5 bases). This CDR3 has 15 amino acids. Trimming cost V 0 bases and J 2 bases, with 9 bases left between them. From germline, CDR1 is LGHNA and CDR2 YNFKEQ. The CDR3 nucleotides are TGTGCCAGCAGCCAAGAAGAAGGACTCACAGATACGCAGTATTTT. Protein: CASSQEEGLTDTQYF.

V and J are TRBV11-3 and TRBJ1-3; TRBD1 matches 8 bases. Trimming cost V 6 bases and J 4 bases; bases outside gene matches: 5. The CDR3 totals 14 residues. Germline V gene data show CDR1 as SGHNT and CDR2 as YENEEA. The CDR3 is CASRSRQGGNTIYF. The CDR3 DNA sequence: TGTGCCAGCAGGAGCCGACAGGGGGGAAACACCATATATTTT.

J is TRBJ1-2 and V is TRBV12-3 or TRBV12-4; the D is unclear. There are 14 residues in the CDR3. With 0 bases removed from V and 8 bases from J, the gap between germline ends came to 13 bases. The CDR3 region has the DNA TGTGCCAGCAGTTTAGCAGGGCCCTATATGGGCTACACCTTC. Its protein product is CASSLAGPYMGYTF.

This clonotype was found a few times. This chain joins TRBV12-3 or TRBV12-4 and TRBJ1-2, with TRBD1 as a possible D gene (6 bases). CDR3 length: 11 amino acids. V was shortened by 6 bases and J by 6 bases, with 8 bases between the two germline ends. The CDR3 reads CASSRGNGYTF. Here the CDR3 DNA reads TGTGCCAGCAGCAGGGGAAATGGCTACACCTTC.

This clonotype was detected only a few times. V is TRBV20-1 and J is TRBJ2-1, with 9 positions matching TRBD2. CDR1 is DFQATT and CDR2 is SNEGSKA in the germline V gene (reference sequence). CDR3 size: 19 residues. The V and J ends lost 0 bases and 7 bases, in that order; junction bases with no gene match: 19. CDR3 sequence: CSARDFSSASGIIENEQFF. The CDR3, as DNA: TGCAGTGCTAGAGATTTCAGTTCGGCTAGCGGGATAATAGAGAATGAGCAGTTCTTC.

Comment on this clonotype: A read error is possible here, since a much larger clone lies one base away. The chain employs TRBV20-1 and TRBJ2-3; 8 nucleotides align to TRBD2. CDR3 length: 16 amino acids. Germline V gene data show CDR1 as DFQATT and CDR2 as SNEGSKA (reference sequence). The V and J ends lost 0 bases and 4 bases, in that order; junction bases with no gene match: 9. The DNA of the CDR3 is TGCAGTGCTAGAGATGGTAGGCGGGGGGACCCAGATACGCAGTATTTT. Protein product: CSARDGRRGDPDTQYF.

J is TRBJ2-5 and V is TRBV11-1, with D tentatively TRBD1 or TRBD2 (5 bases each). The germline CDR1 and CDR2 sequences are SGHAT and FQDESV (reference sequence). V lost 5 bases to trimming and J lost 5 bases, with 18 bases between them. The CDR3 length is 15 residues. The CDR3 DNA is TGTGCCAGCAGCCCCGGGACCTTGCCGCGGGAGACCCAGTACTTC. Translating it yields CASSPGTLPRETQYF.